One T cell receptor (beta chain) is described in this entry. The CDR3 contains 15 residues. CDR1 is SNHLY, CDR2 FYNNEI, per germline. The data belong to a study of cytomegalovirus exposure and HLA in healthy donors. PCR primers comprised 60 Vbeta and 13 Jbeta primers. TCRdb's table, derived via immunoSEQ multiplex PCR, lists solely in-frame clones and lacks some. This table holds 130,000 or so clones. Sequences were obtained from PBMCs. The TCR comes from a woman in her late teens or twenties in good health and CMV-seronegative. The chain is built from TRBV2 and TRBJ2-5; TRBD2 matches 8 bases. TRBJ2-7 explains the end of the DNA better; the J call may be wrong. CDR3: CASSEPGTRDYEQYF. CDR3 coding DNA: TGTGCCAGCAGTGAGCCGGGGACTAGGGACTACGAGCAGTACTTC.